The rows below give T cell receptor beta chains drawn from one sample of a study of blood T cells in healthy people across ages. TCRdb reprocessed the 5' RACE reads with MiXCR, giving one entry per CDR3 protein. This sample has 1.5 million to 2 million distinct CDR3 sequences; 25% to 30% occur once, and the top ten carry 7.7%. The sequenced sample consisted of blood. Every receptor here comes from a woman aged 25 to 39 in good health. Both conserved end residues are part of each CDR3. A D gene is named only where the DNA matches it firmly. Not all rows give a size; the values are once, few, many and, for expanded clones, a class.

clone size,D gene,J gene,V gene,CDR3 protein,CDR3 DNA
.,.,TRBJ2-2,TRBV5-1,CASSREANTGELFF,TGCGCCAGCAGCCGGGAAGCGAACACCGGGGAGCTGTTTTTT
.,TRBD1,TRBJ2-7,TRBV7-8,CASRPRGFLHEQYF,TGTGCCAGCAGGCCCAGGGGGTTCTTACACGAGCAGTACTTC
.,TRBD2,TRBJ2-5,TRBV4-3,CASSQVPTSGRSGETQYF,TGCGCCAGCAGCCAAGTCCCGACTAGCGGGAGGTCGGGGGAGACCCAGTACTTC
few,.,TRBJ2-2,TRBV20-1,CSASSGTNTGELFF,TGCAGTGCTAGTTCGGGTACGAACACCGGGGAGCTGTTTTTT
.,.,TRBJ2-1,TRBV6-2/TRBV6-3,CASSYPNTDTRLSKGDNEQFF,TGTGCCAGCAGTTACCCCAACACCGACACCCGACTATCTAAGGGGGACAATGAGCAGTTCTTC
.,.,TRBJ1-5,TRBV20-1,CSARADPNQPQHF,TGCAGTGCTAGGGCGGACCCCAATCAGCCCCAGCATTTT
few,.,TRBJ2-3,TRBV3-1,CASSQEVSTDTQYF,TGTGCCAGCAGCCAAGAAGTCAGCACAGATACGCAGTATTTT
.,.,TRBJ1-1,TRBV7-9,CASSLGTFEAFF,TGTGCCAGCAGCTTAGGGACGTTTGAAGCTTTCTTT
.,.,TRBJ1-4,TRBV5-1,CASSIGQNNEKLFF,TGCGCCAGCAGCATCGGACAGAATAATGAAAAACTGTTTTTT
few,TRBD2,TRBJ2-2,TRBV20-1,CSARAGGPNTGELFF,TGCAGTGCTAGAGCGGGAGGACCAAACACCGGGGAGCTGTTTTTT
few,.,TRBJ1-2,TRBV12-3/TRBV12-4,CASTYGGLDGYTF,TGTGCCAGCACCTACGGGGGGTTGGACGGCTACACCTTC
few,TRBD1,TRBJ1-6,TRBV12-3/TRBV12-4,CASCTRDSNSPLHF,TGTGCCAGCTGCACCCGGGACAGCAATTCACCCCTCCACTTT
few,.,TRBJ2-3,TRBV2,CASRRTAGTDTQYF,TGTGCCAGCAGAAGGACTGCCGGCACAGATACGCAGTATTTT
.,.,TRBJ1-2,TRBV7-2,CASSPGRTSYGYTF,TGTGCCAGCAGCCCGGGACGGACCTCTTATGGCTACACCTTC
.,TRBD1,TRBJ1-4,TRBV5-1,CASSAPTGANEKLFF,TGCGCCAGCAGCGCGCCGACAGGGGCCAATGAAAAACTGTTTTTT
.,.,TRBJ2-1,TRBV29-1,CSVDILGSTDGQFF,TGCAGCGTTGACATTCTGGGGAGTACTGATGGGCAGTTCTTC
.,.,TRBJ2-7,TRBV10-2,CASSDRLTSSYNEQYF,TGCGCCAGCAGTGACCGTCTAACCAGCTCCTACAATGAGCAGTACTTC
.,.,TRBJ2-3,TRBV12-3/TRBV12-4,CASSLWEVGQDTQYF,TGTGCCAGCAGTTTATGGGAGGTGGGGCAGGATACGCAGTATTTT
.,.,TRBJ1-2,TRBV28,CASSPSTVIRGYTF,TGTGCCAGCAGCCCCAGTACGGTCATAAGAGGCTACACCTTC
.,.,TRBJ2-3,TRBV5-6,CASSLVASNTNTQYF,TGTGCCAGCAGCTTGGTAGCTAGCAACACAAATACGCAGTATTTT
.,TRBD2,TRBJ2-3,TRBV7-2,CASQIMGLAARTDTQYF,TGTGCCAGCCAGATTATGGGACTAGCGGCCCGCACAGATACGCAGTATTTT
.,TRBD1,TRBJ2-1,TRBV7-2,CASSCRDRGDEQFF,TGTGCCAGCAGCTGCCGGGACAGGGGTGATGAGCAGTTCTTC
many,.,TRBJ2-6,TRBV5-1,CASSWGERSSGANVLTF,TGCGCCAGCAGCTGGGGTGAGCGGAGCTCTGGGGCCAACGTCCTGACTTTC
.,.,TRBJ2-3,TRBV10-3,CAISESHGGVADTQYF,TGTGCCATCAGTGAGTCCCATGGGGGAGTGGCAGATACGCAGTATTTT